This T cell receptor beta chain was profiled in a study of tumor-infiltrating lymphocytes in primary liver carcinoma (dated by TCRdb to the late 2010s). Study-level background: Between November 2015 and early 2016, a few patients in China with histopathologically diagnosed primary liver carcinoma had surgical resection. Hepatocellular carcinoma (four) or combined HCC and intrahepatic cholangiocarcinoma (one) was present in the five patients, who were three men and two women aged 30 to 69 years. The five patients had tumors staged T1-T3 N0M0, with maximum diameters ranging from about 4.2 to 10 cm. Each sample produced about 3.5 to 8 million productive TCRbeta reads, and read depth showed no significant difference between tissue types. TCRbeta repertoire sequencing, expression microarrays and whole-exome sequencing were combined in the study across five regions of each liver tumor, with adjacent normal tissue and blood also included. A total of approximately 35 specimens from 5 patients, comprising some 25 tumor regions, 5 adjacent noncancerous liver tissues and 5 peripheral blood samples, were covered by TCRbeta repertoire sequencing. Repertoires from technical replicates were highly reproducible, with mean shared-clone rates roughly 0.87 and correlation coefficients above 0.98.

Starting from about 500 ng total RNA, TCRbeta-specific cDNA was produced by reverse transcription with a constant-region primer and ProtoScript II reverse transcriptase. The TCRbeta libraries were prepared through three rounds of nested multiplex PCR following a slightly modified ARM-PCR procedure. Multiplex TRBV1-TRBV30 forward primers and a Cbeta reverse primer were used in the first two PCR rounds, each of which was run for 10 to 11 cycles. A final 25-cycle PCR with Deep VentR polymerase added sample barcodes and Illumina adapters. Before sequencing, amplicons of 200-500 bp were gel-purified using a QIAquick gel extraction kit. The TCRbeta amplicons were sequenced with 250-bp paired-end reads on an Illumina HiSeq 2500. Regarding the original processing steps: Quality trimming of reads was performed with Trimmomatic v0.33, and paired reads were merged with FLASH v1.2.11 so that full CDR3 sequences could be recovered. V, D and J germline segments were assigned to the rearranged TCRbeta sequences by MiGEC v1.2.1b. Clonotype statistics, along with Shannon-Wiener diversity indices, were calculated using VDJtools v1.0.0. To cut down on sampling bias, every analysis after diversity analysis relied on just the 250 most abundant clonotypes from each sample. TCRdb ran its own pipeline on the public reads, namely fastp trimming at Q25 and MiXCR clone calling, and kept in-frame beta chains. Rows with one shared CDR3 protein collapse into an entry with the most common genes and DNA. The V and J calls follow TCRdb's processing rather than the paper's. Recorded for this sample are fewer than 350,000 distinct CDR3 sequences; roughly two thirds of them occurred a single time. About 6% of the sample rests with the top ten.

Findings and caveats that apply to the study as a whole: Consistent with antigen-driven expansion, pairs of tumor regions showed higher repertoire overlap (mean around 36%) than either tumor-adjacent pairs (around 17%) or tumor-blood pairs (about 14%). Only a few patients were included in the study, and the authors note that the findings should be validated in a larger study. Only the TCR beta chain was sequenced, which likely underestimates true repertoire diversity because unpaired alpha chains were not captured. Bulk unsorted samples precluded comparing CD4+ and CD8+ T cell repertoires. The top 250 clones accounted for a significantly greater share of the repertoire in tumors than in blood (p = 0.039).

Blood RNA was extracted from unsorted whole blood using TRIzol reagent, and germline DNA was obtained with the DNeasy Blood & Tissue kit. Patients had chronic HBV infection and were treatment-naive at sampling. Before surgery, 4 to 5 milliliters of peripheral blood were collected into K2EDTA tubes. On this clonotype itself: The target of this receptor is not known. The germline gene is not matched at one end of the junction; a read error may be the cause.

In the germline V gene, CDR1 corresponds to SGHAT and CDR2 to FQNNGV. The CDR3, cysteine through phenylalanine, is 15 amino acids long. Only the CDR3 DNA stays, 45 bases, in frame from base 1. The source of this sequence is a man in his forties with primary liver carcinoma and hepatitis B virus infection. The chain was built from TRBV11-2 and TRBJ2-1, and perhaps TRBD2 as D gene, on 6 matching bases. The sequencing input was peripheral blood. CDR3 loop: CASSSGESPYNEKFF. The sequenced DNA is TGTGCCAGCAGCTCGGGGGAATCTCCTTACAATGAGAAGTTCTTC.